The present TCR beta chain was sequenced within a study of blood T cell repertoires in COVID-19. In the source study's methods: Nucleated cell counts were estimated from reference gene primer amplification. Produced via immunoSEQ multiplex PCR; TCRdb's table is partial and in-frame only. V and J calls and clone size are copied from that table; D and trimming were computed from the DNA. The table has 450,000 or so clones, around 91% seen once; the top ten hold 0.6%. This clone turned up a few times. Trimming removed 4 bases at V and 8 bases at J, with 11 bases between. Germline V gives CDR1 SGHNT, CDR2 YYREEE (reference sequence). The CDR3 loop spans 12 amino acids.

V and J are TRBV5-4 and TRBJ2-3, with D tentatively TRBD2 (5 bases). The sequence was obtained from a man between 18 and 35 years old who had recovered from COVID-19. The specimen sequenced was PBMCs or T cells enriched from blood (not recorded which). CDR3: CASSADGGTQYF. The CDR3 coding sequence is TGTGCCAGCAGCGCGGACGGAGGTACGCAGTATTTT.